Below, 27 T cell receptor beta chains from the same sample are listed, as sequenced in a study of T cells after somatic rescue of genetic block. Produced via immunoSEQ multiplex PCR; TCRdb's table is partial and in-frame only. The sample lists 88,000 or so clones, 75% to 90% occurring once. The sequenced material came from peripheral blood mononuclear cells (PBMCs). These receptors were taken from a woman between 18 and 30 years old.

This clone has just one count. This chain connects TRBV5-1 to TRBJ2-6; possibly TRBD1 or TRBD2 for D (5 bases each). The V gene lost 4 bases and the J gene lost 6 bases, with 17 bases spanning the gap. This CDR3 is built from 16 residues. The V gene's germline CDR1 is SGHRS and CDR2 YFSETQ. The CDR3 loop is CASSRDVLSVANVLTF. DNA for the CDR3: TGCGCCAGCAGCAGGGACGTCCTATCCGTGGCCAACGTCCTGACTTTC.

The CDR3 DNA reads as TGTGCCAGCAGCCTCACCCGGGACAGCGACGAGCAGTACTTC. Its translation: CASSLTRDSDEQYF. This chain joins TRBV7-3 and TRBJ2-7, with TRBD1 matching 7 bases. The CDR3 loop spans 14 amino acids. Germline V gene sequence: CDR1 SGHTA, CDR2 FQGTGA. Trimming removed 5 bases from V and 5 bases from J; junction bases left unmatched: 9.

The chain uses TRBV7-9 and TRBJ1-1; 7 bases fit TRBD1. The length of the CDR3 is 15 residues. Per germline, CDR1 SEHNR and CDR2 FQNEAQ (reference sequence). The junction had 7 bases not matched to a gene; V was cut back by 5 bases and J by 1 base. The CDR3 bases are TGTGCCAGCAGCGGACCGGACAGGAGGAACACTGAAGCTTTCTTT. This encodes CASSGPDRRNTEAFF. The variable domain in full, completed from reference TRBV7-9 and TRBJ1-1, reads DTGVSQNPRHKITKRGQNVTFRCDPISEHNRLYWYRQTLGQGPEFLTYFQNEAQLEKSRLLSDRFSAERPKGSFSTLEIQRTEQGDSAMYLCASSGPDRRNTEAFFGQGTRLTVV.

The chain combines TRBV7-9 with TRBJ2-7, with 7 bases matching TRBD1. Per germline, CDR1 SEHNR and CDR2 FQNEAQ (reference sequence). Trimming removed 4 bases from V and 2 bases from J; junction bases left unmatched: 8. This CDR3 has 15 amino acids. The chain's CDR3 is CASSSAQGHTYEQYF. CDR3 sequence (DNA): TGTGCCAGCAGCTCCGCACAGGGGCACACCTACGAGCAGTACTTC.

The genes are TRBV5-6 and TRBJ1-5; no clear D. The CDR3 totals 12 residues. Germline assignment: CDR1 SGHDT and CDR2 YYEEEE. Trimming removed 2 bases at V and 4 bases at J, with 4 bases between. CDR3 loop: CASSFGNQPQHF. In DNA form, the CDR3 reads TGTGCCAGCAGCTTTGGAAATCAGCCCCAGCATTTT. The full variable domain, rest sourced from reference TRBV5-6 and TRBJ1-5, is DAGVTQSPTHLIKTRGQQVTLRCSPKSGHDTVSWYQQALGQGPQFIFQYYEEEERQRGNFPDRFSGHQFPNYSSELNVNALLLGDSALYLCASSFGNQPQHFGDGTRLSIL.

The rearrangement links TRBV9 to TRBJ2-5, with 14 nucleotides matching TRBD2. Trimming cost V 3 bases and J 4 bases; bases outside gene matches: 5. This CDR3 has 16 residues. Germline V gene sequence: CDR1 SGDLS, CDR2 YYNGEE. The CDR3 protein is CASSGPGLAGGETQYF. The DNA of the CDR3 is TGTGCCAGCAGCGGACCCGGACTAGCGGGAGGAGAGACCCAGTACTTC.

The chain's CDR3 is CASSWGPTGVNTEAFF. In nucleotides, the CDR3 is TGTGCCAGCAGCTGGGGCCCAACAGGAGTGAACACTGAAGCTTTCTTT. The genes are TRBV7-2 and TRBJ1-1, with D perhaps matching TRBD1 (5 bases). From germline, CDR1 is SGHTA and CDR2 FQGNSA. This CDR3 comprises 16 residues. The V and J ends lost 4 bases and 0 bases respectively, with 15 bases between them.

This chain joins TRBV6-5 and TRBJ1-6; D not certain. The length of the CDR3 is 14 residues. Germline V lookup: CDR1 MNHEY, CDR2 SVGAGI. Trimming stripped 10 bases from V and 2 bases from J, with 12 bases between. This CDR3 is CATHGVAYNSPLHF. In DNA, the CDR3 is TGTGCCACTCACGGGGTAGCCTATAATTCACCCCTCCACTTT.

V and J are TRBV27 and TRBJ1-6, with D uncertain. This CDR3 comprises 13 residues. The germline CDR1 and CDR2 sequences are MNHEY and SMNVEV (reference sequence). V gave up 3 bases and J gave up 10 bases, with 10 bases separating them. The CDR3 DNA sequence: TGTGCCAGCAGTTTTGGACCCCGGTCACCCCTCCACTTT. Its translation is CASSFGPRSPLHF.

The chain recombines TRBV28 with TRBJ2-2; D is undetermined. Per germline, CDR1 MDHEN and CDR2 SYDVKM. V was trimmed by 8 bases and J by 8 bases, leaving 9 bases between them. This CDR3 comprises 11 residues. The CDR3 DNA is TGTGCCAGCCTGTTAGGGGGGGAGCTGTTTTTT. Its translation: CASLLGGELFF.

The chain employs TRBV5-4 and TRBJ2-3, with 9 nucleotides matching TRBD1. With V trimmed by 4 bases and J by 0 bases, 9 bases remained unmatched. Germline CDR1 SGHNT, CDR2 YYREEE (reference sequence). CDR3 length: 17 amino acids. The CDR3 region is CASSPPGTGPSTDTQYF. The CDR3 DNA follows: TGTGCCAGCAGCCCGCCCGGGACAGGGCCTAGCACAGATACGCAGTATTTT.

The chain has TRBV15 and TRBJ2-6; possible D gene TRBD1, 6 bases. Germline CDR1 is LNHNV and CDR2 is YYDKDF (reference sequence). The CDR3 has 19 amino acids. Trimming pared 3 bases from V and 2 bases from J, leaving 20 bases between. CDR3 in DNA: TGTGCCACCAGCAGGGCTCAAGGACAGTCCCGCCCTGGGGCCAACGTCCTGACTTTC. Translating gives CATSRAQGQSRPGANVLTF.

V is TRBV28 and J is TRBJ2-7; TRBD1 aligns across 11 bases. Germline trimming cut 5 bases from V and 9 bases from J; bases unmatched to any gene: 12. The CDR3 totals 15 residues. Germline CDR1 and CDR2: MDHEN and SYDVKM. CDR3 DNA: TGTGCCAGCAGTCTCCCCGGGACAGGGGGGATCGGGCAGTACTTC. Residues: CASSLPGTGGIGQYF.

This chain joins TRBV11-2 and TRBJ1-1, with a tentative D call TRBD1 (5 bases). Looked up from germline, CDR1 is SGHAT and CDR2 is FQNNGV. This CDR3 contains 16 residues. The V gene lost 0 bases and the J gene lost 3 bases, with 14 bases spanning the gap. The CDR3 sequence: CASSLDRGAVDTEAFF. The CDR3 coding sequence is TGTGCCAGCAGCTTAGATCGTGGGGCAGTTGACACTGAAGCTTTCTTT.

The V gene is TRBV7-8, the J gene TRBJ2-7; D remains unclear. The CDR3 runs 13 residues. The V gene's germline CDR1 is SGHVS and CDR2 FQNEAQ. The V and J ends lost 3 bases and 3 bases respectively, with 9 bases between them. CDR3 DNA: TGTGCCAGCAGCTTCGCCAGTAACTACGAGCAGTACTTC. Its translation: CASSFASNYEQYF. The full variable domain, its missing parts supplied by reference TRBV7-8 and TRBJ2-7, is GAGVSQSPRYKVAKRGQDVALRCDPISGHVSLFWYQQALGQGPEFLTYFQNEAQLDKSGLPSDRFFAERPEGSVSTLKIQRTQQEDSAVYLCASSFASNYEQYFGPGTRLTVT.

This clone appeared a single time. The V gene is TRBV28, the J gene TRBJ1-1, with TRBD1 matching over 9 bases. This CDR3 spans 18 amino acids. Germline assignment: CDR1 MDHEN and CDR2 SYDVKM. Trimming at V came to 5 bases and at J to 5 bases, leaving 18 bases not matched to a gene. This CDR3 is CASSPPPGTGFDWTEAFF. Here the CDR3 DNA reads TGTGCCAGCAGTCCGCCCCCCGGGACAGGGTTCGACTGGACTGAAGCTTTCTTT.

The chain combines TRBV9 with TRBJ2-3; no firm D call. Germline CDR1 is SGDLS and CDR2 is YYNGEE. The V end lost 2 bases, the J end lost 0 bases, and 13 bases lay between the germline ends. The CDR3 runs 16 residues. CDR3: CASSVVQNPSTDTQYF. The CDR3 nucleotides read TGTGCCAGCAGCGTGGTCCAGAACCCTAGCACAGATACGCAGTATTTT.

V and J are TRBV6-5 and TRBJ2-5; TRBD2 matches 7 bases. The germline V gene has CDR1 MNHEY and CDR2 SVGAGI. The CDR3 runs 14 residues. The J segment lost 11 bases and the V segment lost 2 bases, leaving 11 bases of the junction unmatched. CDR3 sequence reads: CASSYREGLREQYF. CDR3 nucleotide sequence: TGTGCCAGCAGTTACAGGGAAGGATTGCGGGAGCAGTACTTC.

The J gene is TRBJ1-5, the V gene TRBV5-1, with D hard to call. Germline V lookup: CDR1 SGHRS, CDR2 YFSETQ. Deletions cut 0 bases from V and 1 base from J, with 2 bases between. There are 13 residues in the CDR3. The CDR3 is CASSLESNQPQHF. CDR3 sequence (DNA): TGCGCCAGCAGCTTGGAAAGCAATCAGCCCCAGCATTTT.

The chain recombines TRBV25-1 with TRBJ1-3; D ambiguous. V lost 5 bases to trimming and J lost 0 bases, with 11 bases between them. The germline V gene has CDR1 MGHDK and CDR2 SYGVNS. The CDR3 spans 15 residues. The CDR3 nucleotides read TGTGCCAGCAGTTCCCTGGGCCTCTCTGGAAACACCATATATTTT. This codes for CASSSLGLSGNTIYF.

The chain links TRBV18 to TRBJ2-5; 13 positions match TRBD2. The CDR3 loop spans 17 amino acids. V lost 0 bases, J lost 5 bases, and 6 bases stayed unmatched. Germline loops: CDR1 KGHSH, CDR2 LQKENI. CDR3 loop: CASSPPTSGRIGETQYF. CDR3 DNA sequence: TGTGCCAGCTCACCACCGACTAGCGGGAGGATTGGTGAGACCCAGTACTTC. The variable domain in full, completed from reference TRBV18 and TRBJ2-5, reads NAGVMQNPRHLVRRRGQEARLRCSPMKGHSHVYWYRQLPEEGLKFMVYLQKENIIDESGMPKERFSAEFPKEGPSILRIQQVVRGDSAAYFCASSPPTSGRIGETQYFGPGTRLLVL.

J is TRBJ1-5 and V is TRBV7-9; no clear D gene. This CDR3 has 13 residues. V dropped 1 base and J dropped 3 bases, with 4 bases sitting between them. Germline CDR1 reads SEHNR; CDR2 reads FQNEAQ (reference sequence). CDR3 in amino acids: CASSLGDNQPQHF. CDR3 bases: TGTGCCAGCAGCTTAGGAGACAATCAGCCCCAGCATTTT. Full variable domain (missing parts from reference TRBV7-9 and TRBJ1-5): DTGVSQNPRHKITKRGQNVTFRCDPISEHNRLYWYRQTLGQGPEFLTYFQNEAQLEKSRLLSDRFSAERPKGSFSTLEIQRTEQGDSAMYLCASSLGDNQPQHFGDGTRLSIL.

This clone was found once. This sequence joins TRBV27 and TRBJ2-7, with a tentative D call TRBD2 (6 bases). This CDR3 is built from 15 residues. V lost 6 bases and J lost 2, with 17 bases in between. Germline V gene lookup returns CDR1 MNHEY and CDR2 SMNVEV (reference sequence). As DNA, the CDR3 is TGTGCCAGCAGCGACCCTGGGAGGTCACCCTACGAGCAGTACTTC. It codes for CASSDPGRSPYEQYF.

CDR3: CASSQEFSGNEAFF. The CDR3 nucleotides are TGTGCCAGCAGCCAAGAATTTAGTGGGAATGAAGCTTTCTTT. The gene calls are TRBV4-2 and TRBJ1-1; no firm D call. V gave up 0 bases and J gave up 7 bases, with 12 bases separating them. The CDR3 has 14 amino acids. Looked up from germline, CDR1 is LGHNA and CDR2 is YNFKEQ.

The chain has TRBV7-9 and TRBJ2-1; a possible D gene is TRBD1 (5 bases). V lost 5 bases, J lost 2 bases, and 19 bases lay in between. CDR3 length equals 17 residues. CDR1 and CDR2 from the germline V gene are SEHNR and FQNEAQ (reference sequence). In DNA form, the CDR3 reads TGTGCCAGCAGCACCCTCTCCCCCAGGGTGGCCTACAATGAGCAGTTCTTC. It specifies CASSTLSPRVAYNEQFF. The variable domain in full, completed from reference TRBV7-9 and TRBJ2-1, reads DTGVSQNPRHKITKRGQNVTFRCDPISEHNRLYWYRQTLGQGPEFLTYFQNEAQLEKSRLLSDRFSAERPKGSFSTLEIQRTEQGDSAMYLCASSTLSPRVAYNEQFFGPGTRLTVL.

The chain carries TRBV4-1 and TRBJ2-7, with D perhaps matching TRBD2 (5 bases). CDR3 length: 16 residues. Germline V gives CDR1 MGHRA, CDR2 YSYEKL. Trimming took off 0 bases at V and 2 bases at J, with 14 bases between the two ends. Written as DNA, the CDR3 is TGCGCCAGCAGCCAAGATTGGGCTAGCCGACCCTACGAGCAGTACTTC. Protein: CASSQDWASRPYEQYF.

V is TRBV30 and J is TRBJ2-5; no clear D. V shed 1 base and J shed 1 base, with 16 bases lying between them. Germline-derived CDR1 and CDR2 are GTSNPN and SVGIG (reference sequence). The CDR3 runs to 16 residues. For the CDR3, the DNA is TGTGCCTGGAGTGGACTGGTGACACCACCCCAAGAGACCCAGTACTTC. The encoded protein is CAWSGLVTPPQETQYF.